This entry is about one TCR beta chain. Antigen specificity is unknown. This entry belongs to a study of response to subunit inactivated influenza vaccine. The study's findings and limits: Authors suggested few new T cells are recruited by each seasonal influenza vaccination.

This CDR3 has 18 residues. Germline V gives CDR1 SGHAT, CDR2 FQNNGV. The V and J ends lost 1 base and 1 base, in that order; junction bases with no gene match: 4. In TCRdb, the RT-PCR reads were re-called with MiXCR into one record per CDR3 protein. Among roughly 520,000 distinct CDR3 sequences listed, roughly 25% were seen once. This sample comprised CD4+ T cells sorted from PBMCs, obtained more than 4 days after vaccination. This receptor was identified in a man aged 45-65 years who received an inactivated influenza vaccine. This chain uses TRBV11-2 with TRBJ2-7; TRBD2 matches at 16 bases. CDR3 nucleotides: TGTGCCAGCAGCTTAGTGGGACTAGCGGGGGGGAGGTCCTACGAGCAGTACTTC. Residues: CASSLVGLAGGRSYEQYF.